The 32 T cell receptor beta chains below come from one sample, sequenced in a study of cytomegalovirus exposure and HLA in healthy donors. The PCR employed 60 Vbeta primers together with 13 Jbeta primers. The table came from immunoSEQ multiplex PCR; TCRdb's copy has only in-frame clones and leaves some out. Of under 150,000 clones in the sample, 70% to 80% were seen once. Specimen: PBMCs. These receptors came from a young man in good health and CMV-seropositive.

V and J are TRBV6-5 and TRBJ1-2, with D tentatively TRBD1 (5 bases). Germline V gives CDR1 MNHEY, CDR2 SVGAGI. This CDR3 contains 14 residues. V gave up 4 bases and J gave up 7 bases, with 16 bases separating them. CDR3 residues: CASSLTTESVGYTF. The CDR3 DNA sequence: TGTGCCAGCAGTTTAACGACAGAATCGGTTGGCTACACCTTC.

The genes are TRBV7-2 and TRBJ1-5; tentatively, D is TRBD1 (5 bases). V gave up 1 base and J gave up 5 bases, with 12 bases separating them. CDR1 is SGHTA and CDR2 is FQGNSA in the germline V gene. CDR3 length: 15 residues. The CDR3 region has the DNA TGTGCCAGCAGCTTAGATCAGGGAATGTATCAGCCCCAGCATTTT. This sequence encodes CASSLDQGMYQPQHF.

The V call is TRBV29-1, the J call TRBJ2-1; TRBD2 matches at 7 bases. J gave up 9 bases and V 2 bases, and 7 bases lay outside the gene matches. The germline V gene has CDR1 SQVTM and CDR2 ANQGSEA. CDR3 length: 13 amino acids. The CDR3 nucleotides read TGCAGCGTTGAATGGTGGACTAGTCGTGAGCAGTTCTTC. Its protein is CSVEWWTSREQFF.

The J gene is TRBJ1-1, the V gene TRBV18; 7 bases fit TRBD1. Unmatched junction bases numbered 4, after V lost 3 bases and J lost 9 bases. Germline CDR1 reads KGHSH; CDR2 reads LQKENI. The CDR3 loop spans 12 amino acids. CDR3: CASSPGTVQAFF. CDR3 nucleotide sequence: TGTGCCAGCTCACCGGGGACAGTCCAAGCTTTCTTT.

Of note for this clone: Other DNA sequences from this sample encode an identical CDR3 as well. The chain joins TRBV11-1 to TRBJ2-5; 8 bases match TRBD1. The V segment lost 6 bases and the J segment 5 bases; nucleotides outside the gene matches: 14. Germline V gives CDR1 SGHAT, CDR2 FQDESV (reference sequence). This CDR3 has 16 residues. CDR3 sequence reads: CASRSARDRSQETQYF. Here the CDR3 DNA reads TGTGCCAGCAGATCCGCTCGGGACAGGTCACAGGAGACCCAGTACTTC.

This sequence joins TRBV19 and TRBJ1-5; D is possibly TRBD1 (5 bases). Trimming removed 5 bases from V and 3 bases from J, with 11 bases in between. The CDR3 is 14 residues long. Germline V gene data show CDR1 as LNHDA and CDR2 as SQIVND (reference sequence). In nucleotides, the CDR3 is TGTGCCAGTAGTTCAAGGGGTTTCAATCAGCCCCAGCATTTT. Its protein product is CASSSRGFNQPQHF.

The gene calls are TRBV30 and TRBJ1-6; no definite D call. Germline assignment: CDR1 GTSNPN and CDR2 SVGIG (reference sequence). V lost 2 bases and J 9 bases, leaving 20 bases between the germline ends. The CDR3 has 16 amino acids. The CDR3 reads CAWSNSLAEWSSPLHF. The CDR3 nucleotides read TGTGCCTGGAGTAACTCCCTGGCAGAATGGAGTTCACCCCTCCACTTT.

The gene calls are TRBV6-5 and TRBJ1-1, with 7 bases aligning to TRBD1. The CDR3 is 14 residues long. The germline V gene encodes CDR1 MNHEY and CDR2 SVGAGI. The V segment lost 7 bases and the J segment 1 base; nucleotides outside the gene matches: 6. This CDR3 is CASTRQGENTEAFF. The CDR3, as DNA: TGTGCCAGCACAAGACAGGGAGAGAACACTGAAGCTTTCTTT.

CDR3 region: CASSITLAGGLNTGELFF. The CDR3 nucleotides read TGTGCCAGTAGTATTACGCTAGCGGGAGGATTGAACACCGGGGAGCTGTTTTTT. This sequence joins TRBV19 and TRBJ2-2; 11 bases map to TRBD2. The CDR3 sequence is 18 residues long. The V gene's germline CDR1 is LNHDA and CDR2 SQIVND (reference sequence). J was trimmed by 1 base and V by 3 bases; bases with no gene match: 7. Filled out from reference TRBV19 and TRBJ2-2, the complete variable domain reads DGGITQSPKYLFRKEGQNVTLSCEQNLNHDAMYWYRQDPGQGLRLIYYSQIVNDFQKGDIAEGYSVSREKKESFPLTVTSAQKNPTAFYLCASSITLAGGLNTGELFFGEGSRLTVL.

This chain uses TRBV27 with TRBJ2-7, with a possible D match to TRBD2 (5 bases). V was clipped by 7 bases and J by 1 base, with 17 bases between them. There are 15 residues in the CDR3. Germline V gene sequence: CDR1 MNHEY, CDR2 SMNVEV (reference sequence). The CDR3 nucleotides read TGTGCCAGCAATCTAGCACCGGGCCCTTCCTACGAGCAGTACTTC. It yields the protein CASNLAPGPSYEQYF.

The J gene is TRBJ2-7, the V gene TRBV21-1; the listed D gene, TRBD1, was not tested against the DNA. TRBV21-1 is classified as a pseudogene. This CDR3 region has 16 residues. The CDR3 region is CASSKFLGVRSDEQYF. The CDR3 DNA reads as TGTGCCAGCAGCAAATTTTTAGGGGTAAGATCGGACGAGCAGTACTTC.

The rearrangement joins TRBV7-2 to TRBJ1-1, with D perhaps matching TRBD1 (5 bases). CDR3 size: 15 residues. V was pared by 1 base and J by 6 bases, with 15 bases between. Germline loops: CDR1 SGHTA, CDR2 FQGNSA. The DNA of the CDR3 is TGTGCCAGCAGCTTAGTGGGGGGGTTCCTTTCTGAAGCTTTCTTT. It is translated as CASSLVGGFLSEAFF.

This clone was counted a single time. The CDR3 protein is CASSPQGNYGYTF. CDR3 nucleotide sequence: TGTGCCAGCAGTCCACAGGGAAACTATGGCTACACCTTC. The V and J genes are TRBV2 and TRBJ1-2, with D maybe TRBD1 (6 bases). Germline V gene lookup returns CDR1 SNHLY and CDR2 FYNNEI. The CDR3 runs 13 residues. Trimming took off 5 bases at V and 2 bases at J, with 9 bases between the two ends.

Notes on this clone: A read error may produce the germline difference seen at one junction end. The chain couples TRBV5-6 to TRBJ2-6, with TRBD1 identical over 7 bases. Germline values: CDR1 SGHDT, CDR2 YYEEEE. The CDR3 consists of 14 residues. CDR3 protein: CASTTGVGANGLTF. CDR3 in DNA: TGTGCCAGCACCACAGGGGTCGGGGCCAACGGCCTGACTTTC.

There are a few counts of this clone. Within the sample, other DNA sequences also encode this same CDR3. This sequence joins TRBV27 and TRBJ2-3, with 11 positions matching TRBD2. The trim removed 5 bases at V and 0 bases at J, leaving 4 bases unmatched. Germline V gene data show CDR1 as MNHEY and CDR2 as SMNVEV (reference sequence). The CDR3 totals 16 residues. CDR3 sequence: CASSPRTSGSTDTQYF. CDR3 in DNA: TGTGCCAGCAGTCCCCGGACTAGCGGGAGCACAGATACGCAGTATTTT.

This clone has just one count. This rearrangement joins TRBV11-3 to TRBJ2-2; D is undetermined. V was shortened by 3 bases and J by 6 bases, with 11 bases between the two germline ends. This CDR3 comprises 14 residues. Germline assignment: CDR1 SGHNT and CDR2 YENEEA. The CDR3 DNA follows: TGTGCCAGCAGCTTGGCCAGTTATTCCGGGGAGCTGTTTTTT. Its protein product is CASSLASYSGELFF.

CDR3 residues: CASSVDGTGGREKLFF. CDR3 sequence (DNA): TGTGCCAGCAGCGTGGATGGGACAGGGGGCCGTGAAAAACTGTTTTTT. The chain employs TRBV9 and TRBJ1-4; 12 nucleotides agree with TRBD1. Germline V gene data show CDR1 as SGDLS and CDR2 as YYNGEE. V dropped 2 bases and J dropped 7; count of bases not matched to a gene: 6. The CDR3 loop spans 16 amino acids.

This clone was seen only a few times. The chain uses TRBV29-1 and TRBJ1-1; no clear D. CDR3 length: 13 residues. The germline V gene has CDR1 SQVTM and CDR2 ANQGSEA. Trimming removed 1 base at V and 0 bases at J, with 6 bases between. The CDR3 DNA reads as TGCAGCGTTGAAGGCAGGTTGAACACTGAAGCTTTCTTT. As protein: CSVEGRLNTEAFF.

This clone was recorded only once. The V and J genes are TRBV15 and TRBJ2-2, with D unresolved. The CDR3 has 12 residues. In germline, CDR1 is LNHNV, CDR2 YYDKDF (reference sequence). The germline V and J ends were trimmed by 4 bases and 6 bases, with 6 bases remaining between them. The CDR3, as DNA: TGTGCCACCAGCACCCGGGCCGGGGAGCTGTTTTTT. It specifies CATSTRAGELFF. Full variable domain (outside the CDR3, taken from reference TRBV15 and TRBJ2-2): DAMVIQNPRYQVTQFGKPVTLSCSQTLNHNVMYWYQQKSSQAPKLLFHYYDKDFNNEADTPDNFQSRRPNTSFCFLDIRSPGLGDTAMYLCATSTRAGELFFGEGSRLTVL.

The rearrangement uses TRBV7-3 and TRBJ2-7; perhaps TRBD1 as D (5 bases). CDR3 length: 15 amino acids. The germline V gene encodes CDR1 SGHTA and CDR2 FQGTGA. Trimming cost V 0 bases and J 4 bases, with 13 bases left between them. Written as DNA, the CDR3 is TGTGCCAGCAGCTTAACGAGGCAGGGAAGGTACGAGCAGTACTTC. Encoded protein: CASSLTRQGRYEQYF.

This sequence joins TRBV5-4 and TRBJ1-2; D call uncertain. Trimming left V 0 bases short and J 3 bases short, with 18 bases between. The CDR3 length is 17 residues. CDR1 and CDR2 from the germline V gene are SGHNT and YYREEE (reference sequence). The CDR3: CASSLVHPIEGDYGYTF. CDR3 DNA sequence: TGTGCCAGCAGCTTGGTTCACCCAATCGAGGGTGACTATGGCTACACCTTC.

The CDR3: CAGCKADRASYEQYF. In DNA, the CDR3 is TGTGCCGGCTGTAAGGCCGACAGAGCTTCCTACGAGCAGTACTTC. V and J are TRBV21-1 and TRBJ2-7; the tabulated D call, TRBD1, remains unverified against the DNA. TRBV21-1 is deemed a pseudogene. This CDR3 has 15 amino acids.

V usage is TRBV6-6 and J usage is TRBJ1-2, with 8 bases that match TRBD1. After removal of 6 bases from V and 4 bases from J, the junction contained 4 bases not matched to a gene. Germline loops: CDR1 MNHNY, CDR2 SVGAGI (reference sequence). The length of the CDR3 is 13 residues. The CDR3 sequence: CASSWDRPYGYTF. In nucleotides, the CDR3 is TGTGCCAGCAGCTGGGACAGGCCCTATGGCTACACCTTC.

The chain recombines TRBV4-3 with TRBJ1-2; 8 positions agree with TRBD1. From germline, CDR1 is LGHNA and CDR2 YSLEER. CDR3 length: 15 residues. V dropped 1 base and J dropped 5; count of bases not matched to a gene: 6. CDR3 region: CASSQVDRVGYGYTF. The CDR3 DNA is TGCGCCAGCAGCCAAGTGGACAGGGTGGGTTATGGCTACACCTTC.

The chain uses TRBV4-1 and TRBJ2-3; TRBD2 matches at 7 bases. Germline assignment: CDR1 MGHRA and CDR2 YSYEKL. After removal of 3 bases from V and 4 bases from J, the junction contained 10 bases not matched to a gene. This CDR3 is 16 amino acids long. The CDR3 bases are TGCGCCAGCAGCCACAAAGCTAGCGGTGCCCCAGATACGCAGTATTTT. Amino acids: CASSHKASGAPDTQYF.

This chain joins TRBV5-4 and TRBJ2-3, with TRBD1 matching 12 bases. The V gene's germline CDR1 is SGHNT and CDR2 YYREEE (reference sequence). V was clipped by 0 bases and J by 8 bases; unmatched bases: 13. The CDR3 spans 18 residues. CDR3 nucleotide sequence: TGTGCCAGCAGCTTGGACCCCGGGACAGGGGGCGCGGGAGGTACGCAGTATTTT. Translated: CASSLDPGTGGAGGTQYF.

This clone was picked up a small number of times. The chain is built from TRBV5-4 and TRBJ2-3; maybe TRBD2 (6 bases). Per the germline V gene, CDR1 is SGHNT and CDR2 is YYREEE (reference sequence). V lost 0 bases, J lost 6 bases, and 14 bases lay in between. The CDR3 length is 15 residues. CDR3: CASSLELALSDTQYF. The DNA for the CDR3 is TGTGCCAGCAGCTTGGAACTAGCATTATCGGATACGCAGTATTTT.

The chain employs TRBV7-2 and TRBJ1-3; a weak D match, TRBD1 (6 bases). Germline values: CDR1 SGHTA, CDR2 FQGNSA. CDR3 size: 16 residues. V was trimmed by 0 bases and J by 2 bases, leaving 11 bases between them. CDR3: CASSLAGALAGNTIYF. The CDR3 region has the DNA TGTGCCAGCAGCTTAGCGGGGGCTTTGGCTGGAAACACCATATATTTT.

This chain uses TRBV4-2 with TRBJ1-2; 8 bases are shared with TRBD1. The CDR3 is made up of 12 amino acids. In germline, CDR1 is LGHNA, CDR2 YNFKEQ. The ends lost 5 bases at V and 4 bases at J; junction bases unmatched: 0. CDR3 sequence: CASSGQGYGYTF. DNA for the CDR3: TGTGCCAGCAGCGGACAGGGCTATGGCTACACCTTC.

The rearrangement uses TRBV12-5 and TRBJ2-2, with 8 bases that match TRBD2. Looked up from germline, CDR1 is LGHNT and CDR2 is FRNRAP. J gave up 6 bases and V 5 bases, and 11 bases lay outside the gene matches. The CDR3 extends over 16 amino acids. The CDR3 here is CASGLWGSGGAGELFF. In nucleotides, the CDR3 is TGTGCTAGTGGTCTTTGGGGGAGCGGGGGCGCCGGGGAGCTGTTTTTT.

This chain joins TRBV4-3 and TRBJ2-7; D is ambiguous. Germline assignment: CDR1 LGHNA and CDR2 YSLEER. This CDR3 has 12 residues. Trimming removed 0 bases from V and 10 bases from J, with 10 bases in between. The CDR3 sequence is CASSQDLRGQYF. The CDR3 region has the DNA TGCGCCAGCAGCCAAGATTTACGCGGCCAGTACTTC.

The chain couples TRBV4-3 to TRBJ2-7; TRBD2 matches at 8 bases. The V segment lost 2 bases and the J segment 5 bases; nucleotides outside the gene matches: 14. CDR1 is LGHNA and CDR2 is YSLEER in the germline V gene. The CDR3 sequence is 17 residues long. The CDR3 DNA reads TGCGCCAGCAGCCAAACCCTTCGGGGGCGGGAGGCCGACGAGCAGTACTTC. It is translated as CASSQTLRGREADEQYF.